This is a list of T cell receptor beta chains from one sample in a study of vaccination effects on CD4 cells after COVID-19. No cognate antigen is known for these TCRs. This table comes from immunoSEQ multiplex PCR, and its TCRdb copy is limited to in-frame clones, with some not included. Here the sample spans around 35,000 clones, about two thirds being singletons. The sample consisted of CD4+ T cells from PBMCs cultured without peptide, taken before COVID-19 vaccination. The receptor set was obtained from a human donor who received a COVID-19 vaccine. Each CDR3 is given with its conserved first and last residue. D genes are given only for firm matches. Size is omitted from some rows. Given values are once, few, many or a class for expanded clones.

D	size	J	V	DNA	CDR3
.	few	TRBJ1-4	TRBV6-5	TGTGCCAGCAGCTCGAGGGGAGAACTGTTTTTT	CASSSRGELFF
.	.	TRBJ1-1	TRBV3-1/TRBV3-2	TGTGCCAGCAGCCGACTTCCGGAGAACACTGAAGCTTTCTTT	CASSRLPENTEAFF
.	.	TRBJ1-1	TRBV18	TGTGCCAGCTCACCACAGGTTATGAACACTGAAGCTTTCTTT	CASSPQVMNTEAFF
.	.	TRBJ1-1	TRBV6-5	TGTGCCAGCATCTTCGCAGGTCTGAACACTGAAGCTTTCTTT	CASIFAGLNTEAFF
.	.	TRBJ2-1	TRBV6-5	TGTGCCAGCAGTCGTCGGAGGGCCTTCATCGATGAGCAGTTCTTC	CASSRRRAFIDEQFF
.	.	TRBJ1-5	TRBV19	TGTGCCAGTAGTGCCAGGAGGAATCAGCCCCAGCATTTT	CASSARRNQPQHF
.	.	TRBJ2-7	TRBV27	TGTGCCAGCAACCCGTCGCGGGTATCGGCCGACGAGCAGTACTTC	CASNPSRVSADEQYF
.	.	TRBJ1-5	TRBV19	TGTGCCAGTAGTATTCAAGGGAATGGCAATCAGCCCCAGCATTTT	CASSIQGNGNQPQHF
.	few	TRBJ1-1	TRBV12-5	TGTGCTAGTGCTCTAGAGGAGGGTACTGAAGCTTTCTTT	CASALEEGTEAFF
TRBD1	.	TRBJ2-7	TRBV6-6	TGTGCCAGCAGTCACTTCGGACAGGGCCACGAGCAGTACTTC	CASSHFGQGHEQYF
.	.	TRBJ2-1	TRBV7-9	TGTGCCAGCAGCTTTACATCGAAAAGCCTGTTCTTC	CASSFTSKSLFF
TRBD2	.	TRBJ2-1	TRBV2	TGTGCCAGCAGTGAGGACCTAGCGGTGAATGAGCAGTTCTTC	CASSEDLAVNEQFF
.	few	TRBJ2-2	TRBV2	TGTGCCAGCAGTGAGATGGGTGCGAACACCGGGGAGCTGTTTTTT	CASSEMGANTGELFF
.	.	TRBJ2-5	TRBV20-1	TGCAGTGCTAGGGGAGAGACGGCCCAGTACTTC	CSARGETAQYF
.	.	TRBJ2-2	TRBV18	TGTGCCAGCTCACCACGCAGGGGATACACCGGGGAGCTGTTTTTT	CASSPRRGYTGELFF
.	.	TRBJ2-4	TRBV6-5	TGTGCCAGCAGTTACGGCGGGGACGTAAACATTCAGTACTTC	CASSYGGDVNIQYF
TRBD1	.	TRBJ1-1	TRBV6-6	TGTGCCAGCAGTCCGACAAGGACAGGGAACATGAACACTGAAGCTTTCTTT	CASSPTRTGNMNTEAFF
TRBD1	few	TRBJ2-1	TRBV3-1/TRBV3-2	TGTGCCAGCAGCCGAAGGACAGGGAACAATGAGCAGTTCTTC	CASSRRTGNNEQFF
TRBD1	.	TRBJ1-4	TRBV5-1	TGCGCCAGCAGCTTGGCCGCCGGGACAGGGGAGAAACTGTTTTTT	CASSLAAGTGEKLFF
.	.	TRBJ2-3	TRBV6-1	TGTGCCAGCAGTGAAGGGCTCGCCACAGATACGCAGTATTTT	CASSEGLATDTQYF
TRBD2	.	TRBJ2-2	TRBV7-9	TGTGCCAGCGGTAGCGGGGGGAACACCGGGGAGCTGTTTTTT	CASGSGGNTGELFF
.	few	TRBJ2-5	TRBV5-1	TGCGCCAGCAGCTTGGTGGACGGGCGGAGCCAAGAGACCCAGTACTTC	CASSLVDGRSQETQYF
TRBD2	.	TRBJ2-7	TRBV11-2	TGTGCCAGCAGAAGGGGCGGGGGGTGGAACGAGCAGTACTTC	CASRRGGGWNEQYF
TRBD2	.	TRBJ2-3	TRBV5-1	TGCGCCAGCAGCGGGACGCCGGGACTAGCCGGATCTACGCAGTATTTT	CASSGTPGLAGSTQYF
TRBD2	.	TRBJ2-1	TRBV9	TGTGCCAGCAGCGTAGCTCCCGGACTAGCGGCTGACAATGAGCAGTTCTTC	CASSVAPGLAADNEQFF
TRBD1	few	TRBJ1-5	TRBV18	TGTGCCAGCTCCCCGGACAGGGGCAATCAGCCCCAGCATTTT	CASSPDRGNQPQHF
.	.	TRBJ2-3	TRBV4-1	TGCGCCAGCAGCCACCCCCGGGGGAACACAGATACGCAGTATTTT	CASSHPRGNTDTQYF
TRBD1	.	TRBJ1-4	TRBV2	TGTGCCAGCAGTGGAGGGGGCTGGGAAAAACTGTTTTTT	CASSGGGWEKLFF
TRBD1	.	TRBJ1-3	TRBV25-1	TGTGCCAGCAGTGTAACCGGGACAGGGAGTGGAGGCACCATATATTTT	CASSVTGTGSGGTIYF
.	few	TRBJ2-1	TRBV5-1	TGCGCCAGCGAGGTATCAGGGGCCTACAATGAGCAGTTCTTC	CASEVSGAYNEQFF
.	.	TRBJ2-7	TRBV3-1/TRBV3-2	TGTGCCAGCAGCCAGGGCCGCCCTCGCGATAGCGACTACGAGCAGTACTTC	CASSQGRPRDSDYEQYF
.	few	TRBJ1-2	TRBV25-1	TGTGCCAGCAGTGATCTGGGTTATGGCTACACCTTC	CASSDLGYGYTF
.	.	TRBJ1-1	TRBV28	TGTGCCAGCAGTTACAGGGTAGGCACTGAAGCTTTCTTT	CASSYRVGTEAFF
.	.	TRBJ1-3	TRBV6-1	TGTGCCAGCAGTGAACCGGACAATCTGAGCTCTGGAAACACCATATATTTT	CASSEPDNLSSGNTIYF
.	.	TRBJ2-7	TRBV19	TGTGCCAGTAGTAGGCAGGGGCTCGACTACGAGCAGTACTTC	CASSRQGLDYEQYF
.	.	TRBJ2-5	TRBV5-5	TGTGCCAGCAGCTTGGTGTCAGGAGAGACCCAGTACTTC	CASSLVSGETQYF
.	.	TRBJ1-5	TRBV29-1	TGCAGCGCGGGGAACGGTGGCAATCAGCCCCAGCATTTT	CSAGNGGNQPQHF
TRBD1	.	TRBJ1-2	TRBV6-5	TGTGCCAGCAGTTATGTAGCAGGGGGCGGCTATGGCTACACCTTC	CASSYVAGGGYGYTF
.	.	TRBJ2-3	TRBV6-5	TGTGCCAGCAGGAACCTAGAAGTAGATACGCAGTATTTT	CASRNLEVDTQYF
.	.	TRBJ2-2	TRBV18	TGTGCCACCCACGGGGGCACCGGGGAGCTGTTTTTT	CATHGGTGELFF
.	.	TRBJ2-1	TRBV7-6	TGTGCCAGCAGCTTGGGGGTAGGGTCCAATGAGCAGTTCTTC	CASSLGVGSNEQFF
.	.	TRBJ2-7	TRBV2	TGTGCCAGCAGTGAAGGGTGGGGAAATTCCTACGAGCAGTACTTC	CASSEGWGNSYEQYF
.	.	TRBJ2-2	TRBV10-3	TGTGCCATCAGTGAGTCGAGGGGCCAGATCCGTAACACCGGGGAGCTGTTTTTT	CAISESRGQIRNTGELFF
TRBD2	once	TRBJ2-3	TRBV24-1	TGTGCCACCAGTGATTTCGCTAGCGGAGGTACAGGTACGCAGTATTTT	CATSDFASGGTGTQYF
TRBD1	.	TRBJ1-1	TRBV18	TGTGCCAGCTCACTCAGGGGGCCGAACACTGAAGCTTTCTTT	CASSLRGPNTEAFF
.	.	TRBJ1-6	TRBV3-1/TRBV3-2	TGTGCCAGCAGCCAAGATCACGGGAGTCCCTCCTATAATTCACCCCTCCACTTT	CASSQDHGSPSYNSPLHF
TRBD1	.	TRBJ1-1	TRBV19	TGTGCCAGCGAGGGGGCTGAAAGGCTGAAAGCTTTCTTT	CASEGAERLKAFF
.	.	TRBJ2-3	TRBV7-8	TGTGCCAGCAGCTTACCAGATAATAGACGGGGGCGAGGAGATACGCAGTATTTT	CASSLPDNRRGRGDTQYF
TRBD1	.	TRBJ1-5	TRBV19	TGTGCCAGTGGGGGGACAGGAGGCCCCCAGCATTTT	CASGGTGGPQHF
TRBD1	.	TRBJ1-2	TRBV7-9	TGTGCCAGCAAGACCGGACAGGGGAACTATGGCTACACCTTC	CASKTGQGNYGYTF
TRBD2	.	TRBJ2-5	TRBV11-2	TGTGCCAGCAGCTCCTGGACTAGCGGGGGACAAGAGACCCAGTACTTC	CASSSWTSGGQETQYF
.	.	TRBJ2-7	TRBV27	TGTGCCAGTAGAGTAAGGGGGGCCTACGAGCAGTACTTC	CASRVRGAYEQYF
TRBD1	.	TRBJ2-5	TRBV9	TGTGCCAGCAGTGACATGACAGGGAGAAAAGAGACCCAGTACTTC	CASSDMTGRKETQYF
TRBD1	.	TRBJ1-6	TRBV5-1	TGCGCCAGCAGCTTACAGGGGGCTGATAATTCACCCCTCCACTTT	CASSLQGADNSPLHF
TRBD1	few	TRBJ2-5	TRBV14	TGTGCCAGCAGCCTTAGGACAGGAATGGGTCAGACCCAGTACTTC	CASSLRTGMGQTQYF